This T cell receptor beta chain was recovered during a study of CD8 T cells in ankylosing spondylitis. Notes on the study in general: Matched ankylosing spondylitis synovial fluid reportedly contained a significantly enriched population of disease-linked clones. It appeared that ankylosing spondylitis blood was characterized by a TCR beta motif of about 8 highly homologous variants.

Using quantitative 5'-RACE with molecular barcodes, the authors made TCR beta libraries. In TCRdb, the 5' RACE reads were re-called with MiXCR into one record per CDR3 protein. The repertoire consists of some 840,000 distinct CDR3 sequences, with about 10% occurring once and the leading ten covering just over 0.5%. The V and J ends lost 2 bases and 8 bases respectively, with 7 bases between them. CDR1 and CDR2 from the germline V gene are SGHDN and FVKESK. The CDR3 totals 12 residues. In regard to this clonotype: The target antigen is unknown.

This TCR was sampled from a male donor with ankylosing spondylitis. The specimen sequenced was blood, either unsorted or a sorted T cell fraction (not recorded which). This sequence joins TRBV14 and TRBJ2-1; weak D call: TRBD1 (5 bases). CDR3 loop: CASSQQGYEQFF. The CDR3 DNA reads as TGTGCCAGCAGCCAACAGGGCTATGAGCAGTTCTTC.